This T cell receptor beta chain was observed in a study of T cell repertoires in cytomegalovirus infection. Study at large: From public TCR beta signatures came an indication of both CMV infection and matching HLA type.

J lost 5 bases, V lost 5 bases, and 4 bases had no gene match. The CDR3 runs to 14 residues. TCRdb re-called the reads through MiXCR, storing one row per CDR3 protein. The sample gives roughly 990,000 distinct CDR3 sequences, roughly 30% of which show up once; roughly 13% is in the top ten. This clonotype was seen a handful of times. Antigen: not known. The receptor was isolated from a human donor in good health (CMV status not recorded). Some clones in this sample may be carry-over from other donors' samples. This chain joins TRBV12-3 or TRBV12-4 and TRBJ2-3; TRBD1 matches 10 bases. Here the sequenced sample was cultured CD8+ T cells from PBMCs, taken from culture after CMV antigen stimulation. The CDR3 bases are TGTGCCAGCAGTCCGACAGGGGGCGTAGATACGCAGTATTTT. The encoded protein is CASSPTGGVDTQYF.